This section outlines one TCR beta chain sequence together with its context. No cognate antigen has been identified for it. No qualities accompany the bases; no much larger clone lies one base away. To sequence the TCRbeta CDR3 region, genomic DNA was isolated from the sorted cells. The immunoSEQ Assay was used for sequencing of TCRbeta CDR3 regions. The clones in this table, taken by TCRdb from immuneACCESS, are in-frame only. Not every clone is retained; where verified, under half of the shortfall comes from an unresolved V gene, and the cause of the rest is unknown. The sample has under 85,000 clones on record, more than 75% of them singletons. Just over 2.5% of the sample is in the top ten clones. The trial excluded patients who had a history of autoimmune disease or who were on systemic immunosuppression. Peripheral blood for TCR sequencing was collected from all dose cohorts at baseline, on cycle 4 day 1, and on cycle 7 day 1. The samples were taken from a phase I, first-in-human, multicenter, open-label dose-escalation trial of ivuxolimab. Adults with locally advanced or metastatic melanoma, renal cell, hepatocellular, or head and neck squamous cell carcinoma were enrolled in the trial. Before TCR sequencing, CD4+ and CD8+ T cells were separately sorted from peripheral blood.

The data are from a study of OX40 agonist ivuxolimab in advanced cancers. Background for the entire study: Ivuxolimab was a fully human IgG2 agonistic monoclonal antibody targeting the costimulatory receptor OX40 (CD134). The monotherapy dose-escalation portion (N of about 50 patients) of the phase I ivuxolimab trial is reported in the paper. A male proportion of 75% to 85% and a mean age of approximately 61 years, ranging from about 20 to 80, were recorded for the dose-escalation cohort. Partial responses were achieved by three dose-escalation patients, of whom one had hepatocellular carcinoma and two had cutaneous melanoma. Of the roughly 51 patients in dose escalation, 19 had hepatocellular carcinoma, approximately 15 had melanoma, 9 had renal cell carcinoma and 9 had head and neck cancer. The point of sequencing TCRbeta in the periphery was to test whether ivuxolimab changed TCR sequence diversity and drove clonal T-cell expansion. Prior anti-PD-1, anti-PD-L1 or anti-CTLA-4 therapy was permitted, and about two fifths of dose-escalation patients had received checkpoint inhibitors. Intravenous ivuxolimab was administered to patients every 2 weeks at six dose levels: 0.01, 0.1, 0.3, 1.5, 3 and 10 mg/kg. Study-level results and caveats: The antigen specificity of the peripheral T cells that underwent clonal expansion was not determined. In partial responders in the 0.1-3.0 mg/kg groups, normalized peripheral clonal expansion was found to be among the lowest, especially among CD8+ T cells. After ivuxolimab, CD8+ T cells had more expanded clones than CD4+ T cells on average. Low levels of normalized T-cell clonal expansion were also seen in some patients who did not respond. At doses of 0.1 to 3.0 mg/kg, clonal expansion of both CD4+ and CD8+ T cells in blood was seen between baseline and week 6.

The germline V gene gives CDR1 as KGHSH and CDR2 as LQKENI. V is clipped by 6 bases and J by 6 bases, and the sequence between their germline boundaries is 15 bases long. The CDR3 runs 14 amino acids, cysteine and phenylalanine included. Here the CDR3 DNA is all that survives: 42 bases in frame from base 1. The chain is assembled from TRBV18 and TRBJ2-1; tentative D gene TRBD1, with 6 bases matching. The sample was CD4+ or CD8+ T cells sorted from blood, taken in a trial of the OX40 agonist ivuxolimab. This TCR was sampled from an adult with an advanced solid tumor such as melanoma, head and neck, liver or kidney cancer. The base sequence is TGTGCCAGCTCGAGACAGGTAGTAGGCAATGAGCAGTTCTTC. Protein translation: CASSRQVVGNEQFF.